The clone carrying this TCR beta chain was seen a few times. This CDR3 has 11 amino acids. V was clipped by 5 bases and J by 5 bases, with 7 bases between them. Germline V gene sequence: CDR1 SGHAT, CDR2 FQDESV (reference sequence). This record belongs to a study of human T cells and chemical hapten exposure. In the study's own analysis: With a range of roughly 23,224 to 690,600, the median per sample was 95,638 TCRs. One entry per CDR3 protein, called by TCRdb with MiXCR from the RACE reads. TCRdb assigned the V and J calls; the authors' analysis was not used. The sample consists of some 350,000 distinct CDR3 sequences, roughly 6% of them appearing once. Time point given: patch test 2, 6 weeks after DPC sensitization. Treatment reported: therapeutic diphenylcyclopropenone sensitization with weekly scalp DPC.

The sample in question was whole blood, obtained in connection with sensitization to the hapten diphenylcyclopropenone (DPC). This chain joins TRBV11-1 and TRBJ2-7, with a weak D call TRBD1 (6 bases). This TCR derives from a woman under 30 with alopecia areata. Some clones in this sample may be carry-over from other donors' samples. The CDR3 sequence is CASSRQDEQYF. The CDR3 DNA reads TGTGCCAGCAGCCGACAGGACGAGCAGTACTTC.